A selection of T cell receptor beta chains follows, all from one sample in a study of blood T cell repertoires in COVID-19. Clones were sequenced by immunoSEQ multiplex PCR, and TCRdb holds only the in-frame ones, with some missing. The sample records some 220,000 clones, roughly 84% being singletons. Sequenced input: peripheral blood. These TCRs come from a woman at least 80 years old with active or convalescent COVID-19. The CDR3 runs from the conserved cysteine through the conserved F or W. A D gene is named only where the DNA matches it firmly. Expanded clones get a size class; other rows say once, few or many, or leave the size out.

>TRBJ1-5|TRBD1|-|TRBV2
TGTGCCAGCAGTATCACAGGGGGCGGCAATCAGCCCCAGCATTTT
CASSITGGGNQPQHF
>TRBJ1-3|-|-|TRBV18
TGTGCCAGCTCACGTGAAGCGTCTGGAAACACCATATATTTT
CASSREASGNTIYF
>TRBJ1-4|TRBD1|-|TRBV7-2
TGTGCCAGCAGCTTAGTCGGGGCAGGGGGTAATGAAAAACTGTTTTTT
CASSLVGAGGNEKLFF
>TRBJ1-3|-|once|TRBV6-6
TGTGCCAGCAGCTTTCCAAGGGGGACTGGAAACACCATATATTTT
CASSFPRGTGNTIYF
>TRBJ2-1|TRBD2|-|TRBV6-5
TGTGCCAGCAGTCCCGGGACTAGCGGGGGTGAGCAGTTCTTC
CASSPGTSGGEQFF
>TRBJ2-5|TRBD1|-|TRBV6-5
TGTGCCAGCAGTTACGGGACAGTTCAAGAGACCCAGTACTTC
CASSYGTVQETQYF
>TRBJ1-4|-|-|TRBV15
TGTGCCACCAGCAGAGACAGGGGAACTAATGAAAAACTGTTTTTT
CATSRDRGTNEKLFF
>TRBJ1-3|TRBD1|few|TRBV3-1/TRBV3-2
TGTGCCAGCAGCCGAGGGACAGCCTCTGGAAACACCATATATTTT
CASSRGTASGNTIYF
>TRBJ2-2|-|once|TRBV14
TGTGCCAGCAGTCGCCCAGGGGCCGACGGGGAGCTGTTTTTT
CASSRPGADGELFF
>TRBJ2-1|TRBD2|many|TRBV29-1
TGCAGCGTAGGGGACTACTACAATGAGCAGTTCTTC
CSVGDYYNEQFF
>TRBJ2-2|-|-|TRBV19
TGTGCCAGTAGTCCCGGGTCCGCGAACACCGGGGAGCTGTTTTTT
CASSPGSANTGELFF
>TRBJ2-3|-|-|TRBV18
TGTGCCAGCTCATCTCGGACTAGCACAGATACGCAGTATTTT
CASSSRTSTDTQYF
>TRBJ1-2|-|-|TRBV4-2
TGTGCCAGCAGCCAAGTAAGAGACAGAACCTATGGCTACACCTTC
CASSQVRDRTYGYTF
>TRBJ1-1|-|few|TRBV2
TGTGCCAGCAGTGAGCGGAGGGGCGGGGACACTGAAGCTTTCTTT
CASSERRGGDTEAFF
>TRBJ2-2|-|-|TRBV21-1
TGTGCCAGCAGCAAGTATCGACTAGCGGGGGGCGAACACCGGGGAGCTGTTTTT
CASSKYRLAGGEHRGAVF
>TRBJ2-1|TRBD2|-|TRBV24-1
TGTGCCACCAGTGATTCCGCCAGCGGGAGGGGTTACAATGAGCAGTTCTTC
CATSDSASGRGYNEQFF
>TRBJ2-3|TRBD2|-|TRBV7-9
TGTGCCAGCAGCTGGAATAGCGGGAGGGCCAGGGATACGCAGTATTTT
CASSWNSGRARDTQYF
>TRBJ1-6|-|-|TRBV28
TGTGCCAGCAGTCGGGACATCTCTTCACCCCTCCACTTT
CASSRDISSPLHF
>TRBJ1-5|TRBD1|-|TRBV7-8
TGTGCCAGCAGCAACGACAGGGACAATCAGCCCCAGCATTTT
CASSNDRDNQPQHF
>TRBJ1-3|TRBD1|-|TRBV7-2
TGTGCCAGCAGCTTATCGGGGCGGACAGGGATCGGAAACACCATATATTTT
CASSLSGRTGIGNTIYF
>TRBJ2-7|-|-|TRBV7-2
TGTGCCAGCAGCTTAACGGGCTACGAGCAGTACTTC
CASSLTGYEQYF
>TRBJ2-3|-|-|TRBV21-1
TGTGCCAGCACCCGATTGGTCGGACTTCTTATTCCTAGCACAGATACGCAGTATTTT
CASTRLVGLLIPSTDTQYF
>TRBJ1-1|-|-|TRBV30
TGTGCCTGGAGTGTTGACAGAGGAACTGAAGCTTTCTTT
CAWSVDRGTEAFF
>TRBJ2-7|TRBD2|-|TRBV7-9
TGTGCCAGCACCAAGTTAGCGGGAGAGGGGTTTTACGAGCAGTACTTC
CASTKLAGEGFYEQYF
>TRBJ1-1|-|few|TRBV5-4
TGTGCCAGCAGCTTGGCGATGGACATGAACACTGAAGCTTTCTTT
CASSLAMDMNTEAFF
>TRBJ2-4|-|-|TRBV19
TGTGCCACCATGACCGACAGCCTAGCCAAAAACATTCAGTACTTC
CATMTDSLAKNIQYF
>TRBJ2-1|-|-|TRBV7-9
TGTGCCAGCAGCTTTCGGTCGGGACAAGGGGAGCAGTTCTTC
CASSFRSGQGEQFF
>TRBJ2-7|-|few|TRBV7-9
TGTGCCAGCAGCTTAGCGGTCAGTTCCTACGAGCAGTACTTC
CASSLAVSSYEQYF